This T cell receptor (beta chain) was observed in a study of blood T cell repertoires in COVID-19. In the study overall: Material from acute and convalescent COVID-19 was sourced from the United States, Italy and Spain.

Clones were sequenced by immunoSEQ multiplex PCR, and TCRdb holds only the in-frame ones, with some missing. The sample records fewer than 400,000 clones, around nine tenths being singletons. This CDR3 has 13 residues. Trimming stripped 7 bases from V and 4 bases from J, with 11 bases between. In germline, CDR1 is LNHDA, CDR2 SQIVND (reference sequence). This clone was counted between two and nine times. This receptor was obtained from a woman aged 25 to 39 who had recovered from COVID-19. The specimen sequenced was PBMCs or T cells enriched from blood (not recorded which). The genes are TRBV19 and TRBJ1-5; maybe TRBD1 (5 bases). The CDR3 protein is CASMGRVNQPQHF. CDR3 DNA: TGTGCCAGTATGGGCAGGGTTAATCAGCCCCAGCATTTT.